This T cell receptor (beta chain) was observed in a study of T cells after yellow fever vaccination. CDR3 length: 12 amino acids. Trimming took off 3 bases at V and 8 bases at J, with 13 bases between the two ends. Germline V gives CDR1 SQVTM, CDR2 ANQGSEA. This clonotype was counted many times. Each CDR3 protein gets one entry after TCRdb re-called the 5' RACE reads with MiXCR. The table has around 47,000 distinct CDR3 sequences, about 6.8% seen once; the top ten hold 15%. The sample here was CD8+ T cells not binding an NS4B(214-222) dextramer, sorted from PBMCs, taken 45 days after the yellow fever booster vaccination. V usage is TRBV29-1 and J usage is TRBJ1-1, with D possibly being TRBD1 (6 bases). The TCR originated in a young man who received the YFV17D yellow fever vaccine. DNA for the CDR3: TGCAGCGTTGAGCACAGGGTAGGGGAAGCTTTCTTT. Its translation is CSVEHRVGEAFF.